This T cell receptor (beta chain) derives from a study of blood T cell repertoires in COVID-19. Study in general: The United States, Italy and Spain supplied acute and convalescent COVID-19 samples. T cells, B-cell-depleted T cells, or PBMCs provided the cDNA or gDNA that served as material.

Germline V lookup: CDR1 SGHKS, CDR2 YYEKEE (reference sequence). The CDR3 totals 17 residues. Trimming cost V 1 base and J 0 bases, with 14 bases left between them. Methods used by the authors: Counts of nucleated cells, estimated from reference gene primer amplification, were obtained. This table comes from immunoSEQ multiplex PCR, and its TCRdb copy is limited to in-frame clones, with some not included. V and J calls plus clone size are reproduced from that table; the DNA served to infer D and trimming. The sample has 110,000 to 150,000 clones; more than 60% are singletons. This sequence joins TRBV5-5 and TRBJ2-1; no firm D call. Material for sequencing was peripheral blood. The sequence came from a woman aged 55-69 years with acute or convalescent COVID-19. The CDR3 protein is CASSLYETTSSYNEQFF. The CDR3 nucleotides read TGTGCCAGCAGCTTGTACGAGACAACGAGCTCCTACAATGAGCAGTTCTTC.